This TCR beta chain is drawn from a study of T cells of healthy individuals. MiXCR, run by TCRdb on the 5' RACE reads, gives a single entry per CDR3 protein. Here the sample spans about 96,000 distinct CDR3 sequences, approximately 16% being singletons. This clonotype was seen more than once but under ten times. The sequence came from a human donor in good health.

The CDR3 loop reads CASGVYNEQFF. As DNA, the CDR3 is TGTGCCAGCGGAGTCTACAATGAGCAGTTCTTC. V and J are TRBV6-2 or TRBV6-3 and TRBJ2-1; D remains ambiguous. The CDR3 totals 11 residues. The V gene lost 8 bases and the J gene lost 3 bases, with 5 bases spanning the gap. Germline CDR1 and CDR2: MNHEY and SVGEGT.